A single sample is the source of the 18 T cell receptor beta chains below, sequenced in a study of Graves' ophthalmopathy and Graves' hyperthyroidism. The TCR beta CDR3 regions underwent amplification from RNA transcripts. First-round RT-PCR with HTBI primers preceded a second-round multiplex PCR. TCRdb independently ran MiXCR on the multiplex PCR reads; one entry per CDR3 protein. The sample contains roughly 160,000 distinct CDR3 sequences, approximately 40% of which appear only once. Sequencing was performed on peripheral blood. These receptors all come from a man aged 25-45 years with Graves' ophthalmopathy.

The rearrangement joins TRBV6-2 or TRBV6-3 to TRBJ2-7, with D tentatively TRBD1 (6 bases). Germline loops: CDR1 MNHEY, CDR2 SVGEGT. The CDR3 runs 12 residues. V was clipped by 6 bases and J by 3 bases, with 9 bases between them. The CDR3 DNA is TGTGCCAGCAGAGCGGACAGCTACGAGCAGTACTTC. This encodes CASRADSYEQYF.

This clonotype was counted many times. The CDR3 nucleotides read TGTGCCAGCAGCTTAGACTATCTCTACGAGCAGTACTTC. Its protein is CASSLDYLYEQYF. The gene calls are TRBV7-2 and TRBJ2-7; D not certain. Trimming shortened V by 1 base and J by 3 bases, and 7 bases separated the two germline ends. CDR3 size: 13 residues. Germline loops: CDR1 SGHTA, CDR2 FQGNSA.

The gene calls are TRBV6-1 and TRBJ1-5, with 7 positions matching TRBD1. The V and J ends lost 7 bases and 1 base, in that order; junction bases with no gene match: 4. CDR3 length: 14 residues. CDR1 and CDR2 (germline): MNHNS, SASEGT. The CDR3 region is CASNPTGSNQPQHF. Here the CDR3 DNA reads TGTGCCAGCAATCCGACAGGGAGCAATCAGCCCCAGCATTTT.

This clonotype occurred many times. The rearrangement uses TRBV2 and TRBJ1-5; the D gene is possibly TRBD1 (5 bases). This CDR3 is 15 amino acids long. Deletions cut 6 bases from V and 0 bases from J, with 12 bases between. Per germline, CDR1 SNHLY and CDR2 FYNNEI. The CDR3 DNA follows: TGTGCCAGCAGCTCCGACAGCCATAGCAATCAGCCCCAGCATTTT. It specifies CASSSDSHSNQPQHF.

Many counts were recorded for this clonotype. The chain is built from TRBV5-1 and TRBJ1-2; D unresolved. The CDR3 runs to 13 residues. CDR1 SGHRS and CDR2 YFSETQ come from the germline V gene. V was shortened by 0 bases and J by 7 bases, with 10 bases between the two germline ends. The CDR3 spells CASSLDGRRGYTF. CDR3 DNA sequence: TGCGCCAGCAGCTTGGATGGCAGACGTGGCTACACCTTC.

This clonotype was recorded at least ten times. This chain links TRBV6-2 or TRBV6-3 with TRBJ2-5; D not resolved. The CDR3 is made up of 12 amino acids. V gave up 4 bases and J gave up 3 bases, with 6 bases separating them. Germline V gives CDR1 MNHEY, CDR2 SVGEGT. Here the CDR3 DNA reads TGTGCCAGCAGTTCGGGCGAAGAGACCCAGTACTTC. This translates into CASSSGEETQYF.

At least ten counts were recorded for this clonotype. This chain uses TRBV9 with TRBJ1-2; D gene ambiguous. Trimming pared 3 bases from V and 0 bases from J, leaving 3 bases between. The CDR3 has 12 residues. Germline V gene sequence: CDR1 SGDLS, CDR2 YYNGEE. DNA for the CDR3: TGTGCCAGCAGCGGGCCTAACTATGGCTACACCTTC. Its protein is CASSGPNYGYTF.

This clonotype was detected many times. The DNA of the CDR3 is TGTGCCACCAACAGTCAGCGATTTAGCAATCAGCCCCAGCATTTT. Its protein product is CATNSQRFSNQPQHF. The rearrangement uses TRBV28 and TRBJ1-5; D is ambiguous. The CDR3 is 15 residues long. Trimming pared 10 bases from V and 0 bases from J, leaving 16 bases between. CDR1 is MDHEN, CDR2 SYDVKM, per germline.

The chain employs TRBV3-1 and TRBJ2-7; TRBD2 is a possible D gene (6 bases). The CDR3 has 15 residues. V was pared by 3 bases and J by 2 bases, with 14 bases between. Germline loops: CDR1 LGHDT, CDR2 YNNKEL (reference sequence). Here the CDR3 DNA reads TGTGCCAGCAGCCACGCGGCGGAGGGGCCCTACGAGCAGTACTTC. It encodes CASSHAAEGPYEQYF.

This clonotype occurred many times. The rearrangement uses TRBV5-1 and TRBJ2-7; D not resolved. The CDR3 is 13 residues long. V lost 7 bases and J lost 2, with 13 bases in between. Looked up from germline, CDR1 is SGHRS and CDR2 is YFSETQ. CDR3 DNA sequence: TGCGCCAGCCTGGACCCTTCAACCTACGAGCAGTACTTC. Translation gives CASLDPSTYEQYF.

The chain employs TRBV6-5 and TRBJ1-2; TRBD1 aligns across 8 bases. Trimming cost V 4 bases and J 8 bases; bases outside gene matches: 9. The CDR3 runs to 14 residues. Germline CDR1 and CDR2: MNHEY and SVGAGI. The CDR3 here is CASSWTGIGKGYTF. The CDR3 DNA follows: TGTGCCAGCAGTTGGACAGGGATTGGGAAAGGCTACACCTTC.

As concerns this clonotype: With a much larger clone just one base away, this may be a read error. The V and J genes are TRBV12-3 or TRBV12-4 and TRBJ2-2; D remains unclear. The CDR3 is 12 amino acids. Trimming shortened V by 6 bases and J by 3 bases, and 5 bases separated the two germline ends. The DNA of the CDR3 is TGTGCCAGCAGAAAGGACACCGGGGAGCTGTTTTTT. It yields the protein CASRKDTGELFF.

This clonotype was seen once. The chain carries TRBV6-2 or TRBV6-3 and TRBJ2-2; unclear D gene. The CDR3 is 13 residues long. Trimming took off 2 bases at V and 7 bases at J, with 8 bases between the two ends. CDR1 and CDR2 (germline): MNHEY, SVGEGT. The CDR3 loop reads CASSYQNGGELFF. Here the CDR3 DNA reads TGTGCCAGCAGTTACCAGAACGGCGGGGAGCTGTTTTTT.

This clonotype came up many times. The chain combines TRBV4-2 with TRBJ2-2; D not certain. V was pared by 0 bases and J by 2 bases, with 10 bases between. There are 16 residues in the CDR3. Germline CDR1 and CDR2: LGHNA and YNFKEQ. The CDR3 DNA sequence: TGTGCCAGCAGCCAAGATGCCAGCCTTAACACCGGGGAGCTGTTTTTT. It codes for CASSQDASLNTGELFF.

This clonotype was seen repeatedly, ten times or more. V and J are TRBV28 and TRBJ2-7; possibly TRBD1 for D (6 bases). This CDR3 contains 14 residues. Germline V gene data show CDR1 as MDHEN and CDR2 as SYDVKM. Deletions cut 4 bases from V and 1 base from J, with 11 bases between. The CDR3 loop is CASSWTDFSYEQYF. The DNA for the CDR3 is TGTGCCAGCAGTTGGACAGATTTTTCCTACGAGCAGTACTTC.

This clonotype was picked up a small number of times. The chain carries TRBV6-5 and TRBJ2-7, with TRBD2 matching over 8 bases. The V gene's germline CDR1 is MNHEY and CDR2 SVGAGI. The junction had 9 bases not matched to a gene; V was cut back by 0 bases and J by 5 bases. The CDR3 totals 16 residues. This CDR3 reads CASSYSLAGLRDEQYF. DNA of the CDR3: TGTGCCAGCAGTTACTCCCTAGCGGGCCTCAGGGACGAGCAGTACTTC.

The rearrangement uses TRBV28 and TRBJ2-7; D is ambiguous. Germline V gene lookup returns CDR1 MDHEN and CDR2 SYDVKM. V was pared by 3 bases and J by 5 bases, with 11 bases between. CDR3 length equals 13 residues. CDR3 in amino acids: CASSLQHVHEQYF. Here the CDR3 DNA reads TGTGCCAGCAGTTTGCAACATGTCCACGAGCAGTACTTC.

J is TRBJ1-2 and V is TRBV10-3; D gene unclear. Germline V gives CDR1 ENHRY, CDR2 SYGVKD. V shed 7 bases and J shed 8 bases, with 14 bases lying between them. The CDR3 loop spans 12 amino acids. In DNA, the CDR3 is TGTGCCATCAAAGAACTCTTCGAGGGCTACACCTTC. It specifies CAIKELFEGYTF.